This T cell receptor beta chain came from a study of T-cell reconstitution after alpha-beta-depleted transplantation in children (dated by TCRdb to the mid-2010s). Study-wide context: T-cell immune reconstitution after TCRalphabeta/CD19-depleted allogeneic hematopoietic cell transplantation in children was quantitatively tracked in the study by means of TCR repertoire profiling. Summary of the overall study and its limitations: In some patients, high TCRbeta diversity at day 60 was attributed to recipient T cells and intrathymic progenitors that had survived conditioning. Over subsequent months, a decline in hyperexpanded clone frequencies was noted, and after one year, T-cell counts and TCRbeta diversity were mostly ascribed to newly produced T cells. The apparently early recovery of alphabetaT-cell counts about two months after transplant reportedly depended on only several hundred rapidly expanded clones that came from non-depleted graft cells.

At the junction V is shortened by 4 bases and J by 4 bases, with 13 bases in between. From a lookup of the germline V gene (reference sequence), CDR1 and CDR2 are SSHAT and FNYEAQ. The CDR3 measures 14 amino acids from cysteine to phenylalanine. The entry retains the CDR3 DNA only, 42 bases that are in frame from base 1. In the paper's terms, the treatment or condition label means: allogeneic hematopoietic cell transplantation with graft depleted of TCRalphabeta T cells and CD19 B cells. The transplant recipients were children given TCRalphabeta/CD19-depleted allogeneic hematopoietic cell grafts. This clonotype appeared many times. Its antigen remains unidentified. It has no much larger one-base neighbor in the sample; base qualities were not kept. Libraries were made using PCR. Instrument on record: Illumina HiSeq 2500. TCR library preparation used molecular barcoding, with unique molecular identifiers applied to normalize quantification of the TCRbeta repertoire. The raw public reads went through TCRdb reprocessing: fastp at Q25, MiXCR clone calling, in-frame beta chains kept. Each record represents a unique CDR3 protein, reported with the most common genes and DNA among its rows. Within this sample are 250,000 or so distinct CDR3 sequences, with around 7.8% of them counted one time only. Under 8% of the sample is held by the ten biggest clonotypes.

This specimen was PBMCs, mostly from graft donor cells, taken 180 days after TCRalphabeta/CD19-depleted stem cell transplant. The sequence links TRBV7-7 to TRBJ2-5, with no confident D gene call. This TCR came from a male patient younger than 18 who had a stem cell transplant for acute lymphoblastic leukemia, so the T cells may come from the graft donor. CDR3 protein: CASSSPKGGETQYF. The DNA sequence follows: TGTGCCAGCAGCTCCCCAAAGGGCGGAGAGACCCAGTACTTC.